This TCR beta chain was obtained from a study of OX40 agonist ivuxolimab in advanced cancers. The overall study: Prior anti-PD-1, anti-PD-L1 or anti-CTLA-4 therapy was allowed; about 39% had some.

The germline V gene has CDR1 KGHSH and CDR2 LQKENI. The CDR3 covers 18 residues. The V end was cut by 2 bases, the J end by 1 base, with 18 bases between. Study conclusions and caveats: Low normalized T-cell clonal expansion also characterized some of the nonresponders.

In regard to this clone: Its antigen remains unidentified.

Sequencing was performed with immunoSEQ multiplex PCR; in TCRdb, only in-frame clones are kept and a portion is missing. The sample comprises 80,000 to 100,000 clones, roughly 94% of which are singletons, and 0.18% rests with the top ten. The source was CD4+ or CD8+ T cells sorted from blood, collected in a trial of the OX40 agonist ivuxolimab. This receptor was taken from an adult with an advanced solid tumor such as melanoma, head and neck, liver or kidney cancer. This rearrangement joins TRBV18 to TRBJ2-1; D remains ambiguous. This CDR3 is CASSPSGSSMSSYNEQFF. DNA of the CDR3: TGTGCCAGCTCACCAAGTGGGTCCTCCATGTCTTCCTACAATGAGCAGTTCTTC.